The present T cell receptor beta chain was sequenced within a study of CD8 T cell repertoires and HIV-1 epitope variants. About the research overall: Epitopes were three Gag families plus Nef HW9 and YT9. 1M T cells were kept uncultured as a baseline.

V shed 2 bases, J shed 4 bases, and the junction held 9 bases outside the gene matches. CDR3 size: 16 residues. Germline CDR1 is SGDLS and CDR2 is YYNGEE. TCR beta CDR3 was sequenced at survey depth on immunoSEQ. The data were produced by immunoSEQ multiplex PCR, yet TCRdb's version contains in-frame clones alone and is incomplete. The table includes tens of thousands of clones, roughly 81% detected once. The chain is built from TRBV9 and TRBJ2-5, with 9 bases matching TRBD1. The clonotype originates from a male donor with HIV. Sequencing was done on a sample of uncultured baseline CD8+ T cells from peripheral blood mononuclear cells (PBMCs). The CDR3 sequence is CASSVDRQGVGETQYF. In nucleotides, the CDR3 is TGTGCCAGCAGCGTGGACAGACAGGGGGTGGGAGAGACCCAGTACTTC.